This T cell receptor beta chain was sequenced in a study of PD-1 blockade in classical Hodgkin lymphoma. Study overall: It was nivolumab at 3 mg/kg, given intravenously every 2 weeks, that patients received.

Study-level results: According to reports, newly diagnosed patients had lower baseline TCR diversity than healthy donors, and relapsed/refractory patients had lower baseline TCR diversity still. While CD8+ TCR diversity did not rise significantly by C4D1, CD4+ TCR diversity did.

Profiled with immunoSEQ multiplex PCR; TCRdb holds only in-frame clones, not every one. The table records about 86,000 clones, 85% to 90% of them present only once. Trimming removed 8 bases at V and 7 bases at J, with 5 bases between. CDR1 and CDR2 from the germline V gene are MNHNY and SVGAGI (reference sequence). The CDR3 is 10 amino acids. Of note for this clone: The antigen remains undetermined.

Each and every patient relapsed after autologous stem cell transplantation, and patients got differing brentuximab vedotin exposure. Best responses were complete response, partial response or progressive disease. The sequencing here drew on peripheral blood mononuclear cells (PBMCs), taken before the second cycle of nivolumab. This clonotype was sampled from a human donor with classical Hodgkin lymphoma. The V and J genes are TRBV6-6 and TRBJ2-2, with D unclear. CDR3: CASGDGELFF. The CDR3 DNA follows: TGTGCCAGCGGGGACGGGGAGCTGTTTTTT.